This entry concerns a single T cell receptor beta chain. The data originate from a study of CD8 T cells in Susac syndrome. After extraction with the RNeasy kit, about 0.45 to 1 ug of the RNA was reverse transcribed using random hexamers. Amplification of TCR beta CDR3 spanned 54 Vbeta and 13 Jbeta via immunoSEQ multiplex PCR. Each CDR3 protein is one row after TCRdb ran MiXCR on the immunoSEQ multiplex PCR reads. This table has approximately 220,000 distinct CDR3 sequences, around 95% appearing once. The multiple sclerosis control group comprised treatment-naive patients with stable or active relapsing-remitting disease. The CD8+ and CD4+ T cells were negatively isolated, with the TEMRA cells enriched by FACS. The V end was cut by 3 bases, the J end by 7 bases, with 13 bases between. This CDR3 is 14 amino acids long. The germline CDR1 and CDR2 sequences are SGDLS and YYNGEE.

The source is a human donor with multiple sclerosis. The sequencing sample was made of CD4+ T cells from PBMCs. The chain joins TRBV9 to TRBJ1-4; possible D gene TRBD1, 5 bases. The CDR3 loop reads CASSALDQGEKLFF. CDR3 DNA sequence: TGTGCCAGCAGCGCCTTGGACCAGGGTGAAAAACTGTTTTTT.